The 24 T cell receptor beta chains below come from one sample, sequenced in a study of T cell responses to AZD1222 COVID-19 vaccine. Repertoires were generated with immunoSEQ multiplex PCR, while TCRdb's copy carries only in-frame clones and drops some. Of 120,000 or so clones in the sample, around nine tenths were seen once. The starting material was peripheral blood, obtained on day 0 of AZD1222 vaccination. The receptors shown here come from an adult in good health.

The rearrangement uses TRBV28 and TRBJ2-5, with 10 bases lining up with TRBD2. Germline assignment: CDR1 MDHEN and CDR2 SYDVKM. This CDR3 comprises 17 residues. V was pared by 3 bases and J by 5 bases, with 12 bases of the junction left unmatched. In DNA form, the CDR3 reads TGTGCCAGCAGTTTTGGGTCACTAGCGGGGATAACGGAGACCCAGTACTTC. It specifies CASSFGSLAGITETQYF.

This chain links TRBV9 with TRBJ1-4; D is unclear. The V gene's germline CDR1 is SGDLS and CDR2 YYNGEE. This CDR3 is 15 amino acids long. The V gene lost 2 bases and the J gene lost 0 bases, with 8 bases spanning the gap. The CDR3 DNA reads TGTGCCAGCAGCGTTGCTTCTGCAACTAATGAAAAACTGTTTTTT. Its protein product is CASSVASATNEKLFF.

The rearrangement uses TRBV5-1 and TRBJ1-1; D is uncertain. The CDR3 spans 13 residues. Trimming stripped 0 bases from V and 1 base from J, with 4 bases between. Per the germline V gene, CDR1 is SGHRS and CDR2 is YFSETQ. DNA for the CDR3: TGCGCCAGCAGCTTGGCCCAGAACACTGAAGCTTTCTTT. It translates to CASSLAQNTEAFF.

This CDR3 reads CASSMTGSSYNEQFF. Here the CDR3 DNA reads TGTGCCAGCAGCATGACAGGGAGCTCCTACAATGAGCAGTTCTTC. The rearrangement uses TRBV7-3 and TRBJ2-1, with 7 bases lining up with TRBD1. Trimming cost V 5 bases and J 0 bases; bases outside gene matches: 4. CDR3 length: 15 amino acids. Germline CDR1 reads SGHTA; CDR2 reads FQGTGA. The full variable domain, with the rest looked up from reference TRBV7-3 and TRBJ2-1, is GAGVSQTPSNKVTEKGKYVELRCDPISGHTALYWYRQSLGQGPEFLIYFQGTGAADDSGLPNDRFFAVRPEGSVSTLKIQRTERGDSAVYLCASSMTGSSYNEQFFGPGTRLTVL.

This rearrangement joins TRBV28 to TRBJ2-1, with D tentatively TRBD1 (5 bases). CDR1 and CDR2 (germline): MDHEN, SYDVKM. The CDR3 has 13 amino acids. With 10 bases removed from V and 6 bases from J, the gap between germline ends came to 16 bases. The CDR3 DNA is TGTGCCACCACTCCTACACAGGTCAATGAGCAGTTCTTC. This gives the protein CATTPTQVNEQFF.

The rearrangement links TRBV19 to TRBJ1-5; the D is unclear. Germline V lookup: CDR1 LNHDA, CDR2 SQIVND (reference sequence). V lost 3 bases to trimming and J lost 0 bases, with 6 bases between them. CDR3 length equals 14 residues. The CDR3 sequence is CASSIRNSNQPQHF. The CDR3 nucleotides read TGTGCCAGTAGTATCCGGAATAGCAATCAGCCCCAGCATTTT. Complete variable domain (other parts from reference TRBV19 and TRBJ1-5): DGGITQSPKYLFRKEGQNVTLSCEQNLNHDAMYWYRQDPGQGLRLIYYSQIVNDFQKGDIAEGYSVSREKKESFPLTVTSAQKNPTAFYLCASSIRNSNQPQHFGDGTRLSIL.

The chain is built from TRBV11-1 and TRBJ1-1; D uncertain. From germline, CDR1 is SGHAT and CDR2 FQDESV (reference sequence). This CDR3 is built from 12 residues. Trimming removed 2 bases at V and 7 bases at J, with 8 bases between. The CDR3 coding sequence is TGTGCCAGCAGCTTAAATCTGGGTGAAGCTTTCTTT. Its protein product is CASSLNLGEAFF. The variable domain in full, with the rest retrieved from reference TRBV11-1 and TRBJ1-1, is EAEVAQSPRYKITEKSQAVAFWCDPISGHATLYWYRQILGQGPELLVQFQDESVVDDSQLPKDRFSAERLKGVDSTLKIQPAELGDSAMYLCASSLNLGEAFFGQGTRLTVV.

CDR3 nucleotides: TGTGCCATCAGTGAGTCGCATAAAGGCGTCAACGGGGAGCTGTTTTTT. It codes for CAISESHKGVNGELFF. V gene TRBV10-3 combines with J gene TRBJ2-2; no clear D gene. CDR3 length: 16 residues. Germline CDR1 reads ENHRY; CDR2 reads SYGVKD. The V end was cut by 0 bases, the J end by 7 bases, with 15 bases between.

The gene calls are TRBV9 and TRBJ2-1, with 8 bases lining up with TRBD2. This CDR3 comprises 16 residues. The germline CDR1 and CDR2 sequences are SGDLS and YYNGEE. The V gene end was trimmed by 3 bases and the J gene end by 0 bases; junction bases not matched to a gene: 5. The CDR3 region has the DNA TGTGCCAGCAGCGGACGGGAGGGCCACTCCTACAATGAGCAGTTCTTC. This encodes CASSGREGHSYNEQFF.

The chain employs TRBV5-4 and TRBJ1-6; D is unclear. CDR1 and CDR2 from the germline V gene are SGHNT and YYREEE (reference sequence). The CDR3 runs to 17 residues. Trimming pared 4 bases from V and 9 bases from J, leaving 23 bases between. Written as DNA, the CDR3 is TGTGCCAGCAGCCCGGAGAAGGGAGGACGCTATGGTTCACCCCTCCACTTT. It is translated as CASSPEKGGRYGSPLHF.

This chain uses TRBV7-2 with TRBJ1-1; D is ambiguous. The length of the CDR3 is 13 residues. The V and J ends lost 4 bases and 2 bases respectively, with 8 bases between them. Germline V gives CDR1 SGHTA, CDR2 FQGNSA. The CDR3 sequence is CASSSQANTEAFF. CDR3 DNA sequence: TGTGCCAGCAGCTCCCAGGCCAACACTGAAGCTTTCTTT.

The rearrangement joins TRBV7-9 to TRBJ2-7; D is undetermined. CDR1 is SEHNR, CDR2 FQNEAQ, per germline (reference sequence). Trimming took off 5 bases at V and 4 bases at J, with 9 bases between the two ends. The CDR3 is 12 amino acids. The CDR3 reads CASSEIRYEQYF. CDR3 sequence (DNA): TGTGCCAGCAGCGAAATCAGGTACGAGCAGTACTTC. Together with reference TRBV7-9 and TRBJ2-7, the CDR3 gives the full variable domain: DTGVSQNPRHKITKRGQNVTFRCDPISEHNRLYWYRQTLGQGPEFLTYFQNEAQLEKSRLLSDRFSAERPKGSFSTLEIQRTEQGDSAMYLCASSEIRYEQYFGPGTRLTVT.

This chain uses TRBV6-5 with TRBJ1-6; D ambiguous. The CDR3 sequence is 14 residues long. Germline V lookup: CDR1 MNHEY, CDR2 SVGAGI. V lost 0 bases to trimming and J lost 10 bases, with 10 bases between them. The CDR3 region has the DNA TGTGCCAGCAGTTACTCGGGGTTACGGTCACCCCTCCACTTT. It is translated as CASSYSGLRSPLHF.

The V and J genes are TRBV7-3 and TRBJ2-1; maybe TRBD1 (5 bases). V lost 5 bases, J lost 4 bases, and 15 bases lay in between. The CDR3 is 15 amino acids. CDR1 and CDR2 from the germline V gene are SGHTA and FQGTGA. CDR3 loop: CASSVQGLDYNEQFF. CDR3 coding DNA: TGTGCCAGCAGCGTCCAGGGCCTTGATTACAATGAGCAGTTCTTC.

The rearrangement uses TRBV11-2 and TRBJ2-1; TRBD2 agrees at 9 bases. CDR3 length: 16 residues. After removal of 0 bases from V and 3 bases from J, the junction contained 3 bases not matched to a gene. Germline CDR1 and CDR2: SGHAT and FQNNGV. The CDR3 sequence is CASSLEPSGVYNEQFF. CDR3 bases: TGTGCCAGCAGCTTAGAGCCTAGCGGGGTCTACAATGAGCAGTTCTTC.

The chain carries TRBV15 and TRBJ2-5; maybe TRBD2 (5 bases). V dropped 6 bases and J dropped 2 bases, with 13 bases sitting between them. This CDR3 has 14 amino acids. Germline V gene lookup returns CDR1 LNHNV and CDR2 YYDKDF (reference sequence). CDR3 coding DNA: TGTGCCACCAGGTCCCCCGGGAAGCAAGAGACCCAGTACTTC. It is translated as CATRSPGKQETQYF.

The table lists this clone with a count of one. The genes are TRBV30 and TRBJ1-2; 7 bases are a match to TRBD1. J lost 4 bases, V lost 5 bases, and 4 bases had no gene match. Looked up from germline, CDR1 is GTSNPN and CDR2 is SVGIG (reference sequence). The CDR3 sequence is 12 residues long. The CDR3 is CAWGDSPYGYTF. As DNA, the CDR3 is TGTGCCTGGGGGGACAGCCCCTATGGCTACACCTTC.

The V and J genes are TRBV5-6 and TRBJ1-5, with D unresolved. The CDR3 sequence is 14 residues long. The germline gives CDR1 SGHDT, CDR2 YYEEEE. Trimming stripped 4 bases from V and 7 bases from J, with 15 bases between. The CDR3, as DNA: TGTGCCAGCAGCCTGGGCGCGACGGGCCAGCCCCAGCATTTT. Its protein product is CASSLGATGQPQHF.

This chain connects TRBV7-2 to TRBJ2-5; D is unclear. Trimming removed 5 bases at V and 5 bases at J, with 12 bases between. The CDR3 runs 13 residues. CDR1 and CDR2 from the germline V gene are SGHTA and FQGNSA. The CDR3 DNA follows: TGTGCCAGCAGCCTTGATGGGTCGGAGACCCAGTACTTC. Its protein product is CASSLDGSETQYF. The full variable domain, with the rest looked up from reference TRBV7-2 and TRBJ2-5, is GAGVSQSPSNKVTEKGKDVELRCDPISGHTALYWYRQSLGQGLEFLIYFQGNSAPDKSGLPSDRFSAERTGGSVSTLTIQRTQQEDSAVYLCASSLDGSETQYFGPGTRLLVL.

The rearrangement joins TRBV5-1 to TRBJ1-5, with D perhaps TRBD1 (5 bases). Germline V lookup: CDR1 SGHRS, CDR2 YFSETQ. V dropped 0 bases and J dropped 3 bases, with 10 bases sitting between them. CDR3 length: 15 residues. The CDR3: CASSLGGTNNQPQHF. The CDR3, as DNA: TGCGCCAGCAGCTTGGGGGGCACCAACAATCAGCCCCAGCATTTT.

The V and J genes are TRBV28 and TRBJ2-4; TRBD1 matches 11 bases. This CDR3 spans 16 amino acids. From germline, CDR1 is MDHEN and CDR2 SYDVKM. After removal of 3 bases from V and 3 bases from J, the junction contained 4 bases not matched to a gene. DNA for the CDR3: TGTGCCAGCAGTTTCTCGGGGACAGGGGGCAAAAACATTCAGTACTTC. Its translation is CASSFSGTGGKNIQYF.

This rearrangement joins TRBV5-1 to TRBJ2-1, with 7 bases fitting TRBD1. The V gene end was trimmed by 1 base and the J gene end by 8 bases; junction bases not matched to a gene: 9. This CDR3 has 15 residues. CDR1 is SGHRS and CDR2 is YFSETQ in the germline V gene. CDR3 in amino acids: CASSLWGQPNDEQFF. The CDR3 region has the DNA TGCGCCAGCAGCTTGTGGGGACAGCCTAACGATGAGCAGTTCTTC.

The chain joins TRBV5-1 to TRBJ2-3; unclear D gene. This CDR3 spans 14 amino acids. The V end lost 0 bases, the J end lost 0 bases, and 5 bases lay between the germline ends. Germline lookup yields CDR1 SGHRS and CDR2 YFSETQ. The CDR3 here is CASSLAASTDTQYF. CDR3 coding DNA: TGCGCCAGCAGCTTGGCGGCTAGCACAGATACGCAGTATTTT.

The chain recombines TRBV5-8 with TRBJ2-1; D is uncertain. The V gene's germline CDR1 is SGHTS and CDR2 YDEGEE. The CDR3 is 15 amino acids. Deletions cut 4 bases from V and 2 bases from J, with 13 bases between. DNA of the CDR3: TGTGCCAGCAGCCATCGAGGTAGCACCTACAATGAGCAGTTCTTC. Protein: CASSHRGSTYNEQFF.